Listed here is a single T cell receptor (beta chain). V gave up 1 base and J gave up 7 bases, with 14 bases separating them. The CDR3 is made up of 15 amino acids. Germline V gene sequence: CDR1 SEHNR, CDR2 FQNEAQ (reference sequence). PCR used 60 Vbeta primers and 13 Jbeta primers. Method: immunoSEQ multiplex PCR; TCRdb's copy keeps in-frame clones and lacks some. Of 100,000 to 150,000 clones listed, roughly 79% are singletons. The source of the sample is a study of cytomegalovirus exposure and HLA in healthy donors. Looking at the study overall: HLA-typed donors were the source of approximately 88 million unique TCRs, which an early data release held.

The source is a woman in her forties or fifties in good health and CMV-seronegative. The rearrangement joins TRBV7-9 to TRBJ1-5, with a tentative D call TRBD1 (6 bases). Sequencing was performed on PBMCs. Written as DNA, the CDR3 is TGTGCCAGCAGCTTAGGAGGGGGGGAAGGGCAGCCCCAGCATTTT. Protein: CASSLGGGEGQPQHF.